This T cell receptor (beta chain) was documented in a study of T cell repertoires in cytomegalovirus infection. Germline V gene sequence: CDR1 SGHTA, CDR2 FQGNSA. V was trimmed by 5 bases and J by 6 bases, leaving 16 bases between them. CDR3 length: 14 amino acids. This clonotype appeared a few times. MiXCR, run by TCRdb on the reads, gives a single entry per CDR3 protein. The sample has 170,000 or so distinct CDR3 sequences; approximately 18% are singletons. The sequenced material came from CD8+ T cells from PBMCs. This clonotype was sampled from a human donor in good health (CMV status not recorded). Some clones in this sample may be carry-over from other donors' samples. The chain is built from TRBV7-2 and TRBJ1-2, with D unclear. CDR3 in DNA: TGTGCCAGCAGCCCCCGACACGAGAGGGATGGCTACACCTTC. Protein product: CASSPRHERDGYTF.